This T cell receptor beta chain was recovered during a study of blood T cell repertoires in COVID-19. Study overall: Acute-phase and convalescent COVID-19 samples originated in the United States, Italy and Spain. PBMCs, B-cell-depleted T cells, or T cells were the source of the cDNA or gDNA that made up the material.

The germline V gene has CDR1 ENHRY and CDR2 SYGVKD. This CDR3 is built from 17 residues. V dropped 0 bases and J dropped 2 bases, with 13 bases sitting between them. Original analysis: The assay estimated nucleated cells by amplifying reference gene primers. Clones were read by immunoSEQ multiplex PCR, and TCRdb kept only the in-frame ones, dropping some. D and trimming come from the DNA, and the V and J calls and clone size come from that table. The table has 300,000 to 350,000 clones, around 88% seen once; the top ten hold around 3%. The chain carries TRBV10-3 and TRBJ2-2; D is perhaps TRBD1 (6 bases). This clonotype originated in a man in his thirties or forties with active or convalescent COVID-19. The sample consisted of peripheral blood. This CDR3 is CAISESFEGGNTGELFF. The DNA of the CDR3 is TGTGCCATCAGTGAGTCGTTTGAAGGGGGTAACACCGGGGAGCTGTTTTTT.